This T cell receptor beta chain was observed in a study of CD8 T cells in Susac syndrome. Study conclusions and caveats: Clonal expansion was missing from Susac syndrome CD4+ T cell repertoires.

A quantity of about 0.45 to 1 ug RNA underwent reverse transcription using random hexamers. From the immunoSEQ multiplex PCR reads, TCRdb called clonotypes with MiXCR, one entry per CDR3 protein. The table has under 200,000 distinct CDR3 sequences, more than 85% seen once. Note on this clonotype: Its target is unknown.

The CDR3 is 16 residues long. V was clipped by 6 bases and J by 3 bases, with 18 bases between them. The source material was CD4+ T cells from PBMCs. The chain uses TRBV12-3 or TRBV12-4 and TRBJ1-3, with a possible D match to TRBD1 (6 bases). The source of this sequence is a human donor with Susac syndrome. CDR3 DNA sequence: TGTGCCAGCAGGTCTCTAACAGGGTTCCATGGAAACACCATATATTTT. Its protein product is CASRSLTGFHGNTIYF.